This TCR beta chain derives from a study of blood T cells in healthy people across ages. There are 15 residues in the CDR3. With V trimmed by 2 bases and J by 2 bases, 4 bases remained unmatched. CDR1 and CDR2 (germline): SGDLS, YYNGEE. A J-beta primer mix and a sample-barcoded 5' primer were used in a second PCR of roughly 7 to 12 cycles. TCRdb re-analysed the 5' RACE reads in MiXCR, keeping a single row per CDR3 protein. The sample contains approximately 880,000 distinct CDR3 sequences, 45% to 50% of which appear only once. The sample, about 9.2 milliliters of peripheral blood, was drawn from each donor.

The source is a man aged 25-45 years in good health. The sequencing sample was made of blood. This sequence joins TRBV9 and TRBJ2-7, with TRBD1 matching 10 bases. The CDR3 DNA reads TGTGCCAGCAGCGTCGGGACAGGGGTTGCCTACGAGCAGTACTTC. Translating it yields CASSVGTGVAYEQYF.